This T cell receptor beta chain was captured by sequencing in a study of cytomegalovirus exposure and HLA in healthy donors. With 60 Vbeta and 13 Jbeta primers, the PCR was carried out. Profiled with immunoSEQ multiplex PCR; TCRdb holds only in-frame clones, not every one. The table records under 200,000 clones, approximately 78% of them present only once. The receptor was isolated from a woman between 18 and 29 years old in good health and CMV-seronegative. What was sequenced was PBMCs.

Here the CDR3 reads CASSYPGKKDTQYF. The CDR3 DNA reads TGTGCCAGCAGTTACCCAGGGAAAAAAGATACGCAGTATTTT. The chain employs TRBV6-5 and TRBJ2-3, with a possible D match to TRBD1 (5 bases). Trimming left V 2 bases short and J 5 bases short, with 11 bases between. CDR3 length equals 14 residues. Germline assignment: CDR1 MNHEY and CDR2 SVGAGI.